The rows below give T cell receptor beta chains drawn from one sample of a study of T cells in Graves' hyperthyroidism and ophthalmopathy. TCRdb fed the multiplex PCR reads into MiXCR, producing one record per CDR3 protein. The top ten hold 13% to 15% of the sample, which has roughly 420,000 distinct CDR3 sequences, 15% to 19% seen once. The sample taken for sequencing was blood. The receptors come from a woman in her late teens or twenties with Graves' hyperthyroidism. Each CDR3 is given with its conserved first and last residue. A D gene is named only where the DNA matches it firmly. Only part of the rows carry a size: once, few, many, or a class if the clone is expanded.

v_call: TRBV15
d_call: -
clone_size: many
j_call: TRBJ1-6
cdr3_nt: TGTGCCACCAGCAGAGATCAAGGCAGCCTAGGGGATTCACCCCTCCACTTT
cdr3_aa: CATSRDQGSLGDSPLHF

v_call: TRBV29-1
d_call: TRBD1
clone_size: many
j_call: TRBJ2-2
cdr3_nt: TGCAGCGTTGGGGGGACAGCCCTACATTCGAACACCGGGGAGCTGTTTTTT
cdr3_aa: CSVGGTALHSNTGELFF

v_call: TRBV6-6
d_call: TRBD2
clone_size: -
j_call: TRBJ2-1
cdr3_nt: TGTGCCAGCAGTTACTCCCTAGCGGGGGTCTACAATGAGCAGTTCTTC
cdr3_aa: CASSYSLAGVYNEQFF

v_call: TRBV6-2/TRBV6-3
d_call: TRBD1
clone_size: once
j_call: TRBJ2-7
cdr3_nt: TGTACCAGCAGTGCGACAGGGATGGGCGAGCAGTACTTC
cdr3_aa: CTSSATGMGEQYF

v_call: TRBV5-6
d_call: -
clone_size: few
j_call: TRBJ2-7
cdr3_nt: TGTGCCAGCAGCTCCAGGGGCGAGCAGTACTTC
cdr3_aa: CASSSRGEQYF

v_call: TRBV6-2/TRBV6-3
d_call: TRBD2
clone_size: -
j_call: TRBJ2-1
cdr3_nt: TGTGCCAGCAGTTACCGACCTAGCGGGGTAAACAATGAGCAGTTCTTC
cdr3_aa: CASSYRPSGVNNEQFF

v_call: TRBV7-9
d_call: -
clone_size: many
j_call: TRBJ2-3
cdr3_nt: TGTGCCAGCAGCTTAGCGCTAGGACTCGTCACAGATACGCAGTATTTT
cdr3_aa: CASSLALGLVTDTQYF

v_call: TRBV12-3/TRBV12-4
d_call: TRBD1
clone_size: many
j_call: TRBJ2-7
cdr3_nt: TGTGCCAGCAGTATCTCAGGACAGGGGTTCGAGCAGTACTTC
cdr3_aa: CASSISGQGFEQYF

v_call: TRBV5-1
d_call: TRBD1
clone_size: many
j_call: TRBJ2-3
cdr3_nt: TGCGCCAGCAGCAATACAGGGGGACCAGATACGCAGTATTTT
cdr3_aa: CASSNTGGPDTQYF

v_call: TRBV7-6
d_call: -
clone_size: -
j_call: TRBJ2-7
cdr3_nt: TGTGCCAGCAGCCTAATCCCCCCCACCGAGCAGTACTTC
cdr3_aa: CASSLIPPTEQYF

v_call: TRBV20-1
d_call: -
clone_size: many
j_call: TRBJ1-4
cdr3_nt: TGCAGTGCTAGAGGTATTGGGGAGTTCGGCGAAAAACTGTTTTTT
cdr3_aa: CSARGIGEFGEKLFF

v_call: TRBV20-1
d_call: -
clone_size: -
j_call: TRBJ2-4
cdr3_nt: TGCAGTGCTTGTGGACCGTTAGCCAAAAACATTCAGTACTTC
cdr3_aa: CSACGPLAKNIQYF

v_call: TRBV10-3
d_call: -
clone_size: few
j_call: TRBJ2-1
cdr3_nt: TGTGCCATCCAAATCGGCGGAGACAATGAGCAGTTCTTC
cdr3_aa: CAIQIGGDNEQFF

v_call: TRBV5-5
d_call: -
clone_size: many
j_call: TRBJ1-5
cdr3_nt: TGTGCCAGCAGCACTGGTTGGGACTTCAATCAGCCCCAGCATTTT
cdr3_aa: CASSTGWDFNQPQHF

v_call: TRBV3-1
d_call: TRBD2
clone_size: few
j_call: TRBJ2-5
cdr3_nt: TGTGCCAGCAGCCAAGAGCGGGGGGTTGGGACCCAGTACTTC
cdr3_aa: CASSQERGVGTQYF

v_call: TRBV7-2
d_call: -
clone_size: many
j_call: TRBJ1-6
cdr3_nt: TGTGCCAGCAGCTTAGGGGTGACTGGGGGGGTAGGTTCACCCCTCCACTTT
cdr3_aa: CASSLGVTGGVGSPLHF

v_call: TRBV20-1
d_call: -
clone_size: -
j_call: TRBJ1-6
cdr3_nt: TGCAGTGCTAGAGATCGGGAGGCACTCGGTTCACCCCTCCACTTT
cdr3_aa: CSARDREALGSPLHF

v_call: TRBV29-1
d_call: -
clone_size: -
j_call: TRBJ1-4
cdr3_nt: TGCAGCGTTGATCTGGGGTCTACTAATGAAAAACTGTTTTTT
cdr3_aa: CSVDLGSTNEKLFF

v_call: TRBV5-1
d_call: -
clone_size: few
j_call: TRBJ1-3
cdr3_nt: TGCGCCAGCAGCTCAGGGGAGTCTGGAAACACCATATATTTT
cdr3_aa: CASSSGESGNTIYF

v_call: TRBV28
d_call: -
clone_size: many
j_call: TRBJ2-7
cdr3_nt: TGTGCCAGCAGTTTTAGTTCAGGGCACGGCTACGAGCAGTACTTC
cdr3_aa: CASSFSSGHGYEQYF

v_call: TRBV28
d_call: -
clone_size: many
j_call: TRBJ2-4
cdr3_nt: TGTGCCAGCAGTTTAACAGGGCTAGCCAAAAACATTCAGTACTTC
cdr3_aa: CASSLTGLAKNIQYF

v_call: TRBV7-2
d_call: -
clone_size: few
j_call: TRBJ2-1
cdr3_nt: TGTGCCAGCATCACTCCCAGGAACTACAATGAGCAGTTCTTC
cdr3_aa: CASITPRNYNEQFF

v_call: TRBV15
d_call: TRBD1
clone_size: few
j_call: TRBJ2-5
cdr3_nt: TGTGCCACCAGCAGAGTGGCGACAGGGGGCTGGCTGGAGACCCAGTACTTC
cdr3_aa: CATSRVATGGWLETQYF

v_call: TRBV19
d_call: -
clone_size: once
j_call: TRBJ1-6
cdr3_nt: TGTGCCAGTACTGCAGGGACGGCGAATTCACCCCTCCACTTT
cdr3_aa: CASTAGTANSPLHF

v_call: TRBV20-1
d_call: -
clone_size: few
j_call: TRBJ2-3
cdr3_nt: TGCAGTGCTAGAGGTGGGATACCCGGGTTCACAGATACGCAGTATTTT
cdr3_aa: CSARGGIPGFTDTQYF

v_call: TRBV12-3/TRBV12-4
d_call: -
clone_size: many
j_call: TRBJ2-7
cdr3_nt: TGTGCCAGCAGGGGCTGGGACGGCGTCTCCTACGAGCAGTACTTC
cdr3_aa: CASRGWDGVSYEQYF

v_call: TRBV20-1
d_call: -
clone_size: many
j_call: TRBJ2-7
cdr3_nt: TGCAGTGCTCCCATCTACGAGCAGTACTTC
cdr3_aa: CSAPIYEQYF

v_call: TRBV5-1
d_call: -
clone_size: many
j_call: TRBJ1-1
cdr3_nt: TGCGCCAGCAGCTCGGACGGAATGAACACTGAAGCTTTCTTT
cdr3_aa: CASSSDGMNTEAFF

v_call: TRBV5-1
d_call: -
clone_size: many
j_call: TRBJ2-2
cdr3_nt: TGCGCCAGCAGGCAGGGGTGGACCGGGGAGCTGTTTTTT
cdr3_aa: CASRQGWTGELFF

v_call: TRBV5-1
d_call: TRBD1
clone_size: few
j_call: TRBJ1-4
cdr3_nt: TGCGCCAGCAGCTTAACAGGGGTTGGCCCTAATGAAAAACTGTTTTTT
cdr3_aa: CASSLTGVGPNEKLFF

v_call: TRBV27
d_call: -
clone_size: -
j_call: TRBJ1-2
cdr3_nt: TGTGCCAGCAGCGTAAGGGCAGGGGTCTATGGCTACACCTTC
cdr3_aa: CASSVRAGVYGYTF

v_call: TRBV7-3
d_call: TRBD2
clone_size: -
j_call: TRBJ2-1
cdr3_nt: TGTGCCAGCAGCTTCAGCGGGAACTACAATGAGCAGTTCTTC
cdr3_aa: CASSFSGNYNEQFF

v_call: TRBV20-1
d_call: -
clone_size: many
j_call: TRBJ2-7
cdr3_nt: TGCAGTGCTGCCCCGTCTGGCAGACCCTACGAGCAGTACTTC
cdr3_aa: CSAAPSGRPYEQYF

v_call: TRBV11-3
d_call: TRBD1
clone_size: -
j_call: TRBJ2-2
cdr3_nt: TGTGCCAGCAGTACAGGGGTCCCTACGTCCGGGGAGCTGTTTTTT
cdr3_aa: CASSTGVPTSGELFF

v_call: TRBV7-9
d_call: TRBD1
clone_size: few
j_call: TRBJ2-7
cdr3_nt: TGTGCCAGCAGCCCCACACGGGACAGCTACTACGAGCAGTACTTC
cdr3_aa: CASSPTRDSYYEQYF

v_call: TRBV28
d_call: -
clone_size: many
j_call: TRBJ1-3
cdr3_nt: TGTGCCAGCAGTTCCCCCGGGACAAGAGGTGGAAACACCATATATTTT
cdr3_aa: CASSSPGTRGGNTIYF

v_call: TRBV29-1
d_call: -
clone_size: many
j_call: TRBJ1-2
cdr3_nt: TGCAGCGTCCAAAGGGCACAGGGAAATTATGGCTACACCTTC
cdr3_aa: CSVQRAQGNYGYTF

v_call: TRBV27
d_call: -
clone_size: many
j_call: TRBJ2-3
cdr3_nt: TGTGCCAGCAGTTTAAGGGTTGGCACAGATACGCAGTATTTT
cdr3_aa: CASSLRVGTDTQYF

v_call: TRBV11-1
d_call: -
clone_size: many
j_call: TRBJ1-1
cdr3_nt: TGTGCCAGCAGCTCCAGGGAGAACACTGAAGCTTTCTTT
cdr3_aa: CASSSRENTEAFF

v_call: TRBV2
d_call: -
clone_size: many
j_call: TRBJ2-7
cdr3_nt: TGTGCCAGCAGTGGTCAGGACGGATTATCCTACGAGCAGTACTTC
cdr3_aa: CASSGQDGLSYEQYF

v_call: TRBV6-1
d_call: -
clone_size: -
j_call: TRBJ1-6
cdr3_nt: TGTGCCAGCAGTCCCCAGGGCCTTGTTTATAATTCACCCCTCCACTTT
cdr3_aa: CASSPQGLVYNSPLHF

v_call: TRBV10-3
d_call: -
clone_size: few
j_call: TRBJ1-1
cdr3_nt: TGTGCCATCACCCGGGCCACGAACACTGAAGCTTTCTTT
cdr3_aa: CAITRATNTEAFF

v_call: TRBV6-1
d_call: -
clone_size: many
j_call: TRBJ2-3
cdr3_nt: TGTGCCAGCGGGGCAGGGGGGAGGAGAAGAGATACGCAGTATTTT
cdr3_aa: CASGAGGRRRDTQYF

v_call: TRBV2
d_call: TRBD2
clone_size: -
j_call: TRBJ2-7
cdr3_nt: TGTGCCAGCAGTGAAGTTCTAGCGGGATTCTACGAGCAGTACTTC
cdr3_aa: CASSEVLAGFYEQYF

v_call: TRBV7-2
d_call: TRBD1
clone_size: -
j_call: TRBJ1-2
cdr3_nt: TGTGCCAGCAGCCAAACAGGGGGCGCGGGCTATGGCTACACCTTC
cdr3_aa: CASSQTGGAGYGYTF

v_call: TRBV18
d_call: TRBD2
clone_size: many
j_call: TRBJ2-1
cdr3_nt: TGTGCCAGCTCACCACCGCGGACTAGCGGGGTTGAGCAGTTCTTC
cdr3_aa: CASSPPRTSGVEQFF

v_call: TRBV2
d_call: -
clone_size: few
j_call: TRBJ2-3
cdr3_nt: TGTGCCAGCAGCCCCATGGGGGCGGTTAGCACAGATACGCAGTATTTT
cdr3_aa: CASSPMGAVSTDTQYF

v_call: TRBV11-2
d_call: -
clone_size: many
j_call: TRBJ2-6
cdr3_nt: TGTGCCAGCAGCTTAGACCGCGTCCTGACTTTC
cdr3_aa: CASSLDRVLTF

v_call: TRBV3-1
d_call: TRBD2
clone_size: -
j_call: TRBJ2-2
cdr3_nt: TGTGCCAGCAGCCCCCAAGCGGGAGGGTACGGGGAGCTGTTTTTT
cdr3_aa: CASSPQAGGYGELFF

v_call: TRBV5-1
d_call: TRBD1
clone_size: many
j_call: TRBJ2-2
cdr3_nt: TGCGCCAGCATCGGTACAGGGGTAGGGGAGCTGTTTTTT
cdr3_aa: CASIGTGVGELFF

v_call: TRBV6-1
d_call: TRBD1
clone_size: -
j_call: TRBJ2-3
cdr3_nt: TGTGCCAGCAGGGGACAGGCTTTCACAGATACGCAGTATTTT
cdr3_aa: CASRGQAFTDTQYF

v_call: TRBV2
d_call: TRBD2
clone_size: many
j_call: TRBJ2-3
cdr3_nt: TGTGCCGGCAGAGGGCTAGCGGCAGATACGCAGTATTTT
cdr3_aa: CAGRGLAADTQYF

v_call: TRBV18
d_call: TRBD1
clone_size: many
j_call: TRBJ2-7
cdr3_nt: TGTGCCAGCTCCTCGCGAACAGGGGCGAGCTACGAGCAGTACTTC
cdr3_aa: CASSSRTGASYEQYF

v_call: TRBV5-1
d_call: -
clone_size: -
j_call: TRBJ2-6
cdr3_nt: TGCGCCAGCAGCTTGGCCGGGGTGAGTGGGACCTCTGGGGCCAACGTCCTGACTTTC
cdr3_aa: CASSLAGVSGTSGANVLTF

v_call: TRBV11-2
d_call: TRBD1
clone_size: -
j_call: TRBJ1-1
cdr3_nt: TGTGCCAGCAGCCTTAGACAGGGTCACACTGAAGCTTTCTTT
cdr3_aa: CASSLRQGHTEAFF

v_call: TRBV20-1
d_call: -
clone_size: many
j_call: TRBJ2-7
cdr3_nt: TGCAGTGCTGCAATTCCCTTCAGCCCAGCCTACGAGCAGTACTTC
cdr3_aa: CSAAIPFSPAYEQYF

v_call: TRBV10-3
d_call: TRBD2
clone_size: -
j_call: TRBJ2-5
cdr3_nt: TGTGCCGCGGGACCGGGACTAGCGGGCAGGAGGGGCCAGTACTTC
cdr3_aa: CAAGPGLAGRRGQYF

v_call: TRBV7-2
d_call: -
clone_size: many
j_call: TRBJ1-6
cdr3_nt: TGTGCCAGCAGACGGGGAGGGGGAAATAATTCACCCCTCCACTTT
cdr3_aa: CASRRGGGNNSPLHF